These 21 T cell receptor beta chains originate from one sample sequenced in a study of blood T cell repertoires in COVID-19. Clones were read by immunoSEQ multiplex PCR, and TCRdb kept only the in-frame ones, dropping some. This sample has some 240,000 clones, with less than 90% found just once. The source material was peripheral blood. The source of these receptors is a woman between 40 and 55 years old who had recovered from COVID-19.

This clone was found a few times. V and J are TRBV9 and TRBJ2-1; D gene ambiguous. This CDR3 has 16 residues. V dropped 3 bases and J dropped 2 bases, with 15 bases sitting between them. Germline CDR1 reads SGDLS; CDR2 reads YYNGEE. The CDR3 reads CASSASSSMTYNEQFF. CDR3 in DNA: TGTGCCAGCAGCGCTAGTTCCTCGATGACCTACAATGAGCAGTTCTTC.

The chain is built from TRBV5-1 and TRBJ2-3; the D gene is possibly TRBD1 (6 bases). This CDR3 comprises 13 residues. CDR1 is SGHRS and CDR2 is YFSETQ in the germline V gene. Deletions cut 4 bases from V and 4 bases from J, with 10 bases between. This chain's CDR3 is CASSVQGSDTQYF. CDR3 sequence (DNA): TGCGCCAGCAGCGTGCAGGGGTCAGATACGCAGTATTTT.

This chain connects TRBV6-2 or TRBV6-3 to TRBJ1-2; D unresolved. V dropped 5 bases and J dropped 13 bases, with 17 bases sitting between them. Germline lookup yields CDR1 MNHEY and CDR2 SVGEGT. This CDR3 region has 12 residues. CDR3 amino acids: CASSPASRGCTF. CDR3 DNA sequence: TGTGCCAGCAGTCCCGCAAGCAGAGGATGCACCTTC.

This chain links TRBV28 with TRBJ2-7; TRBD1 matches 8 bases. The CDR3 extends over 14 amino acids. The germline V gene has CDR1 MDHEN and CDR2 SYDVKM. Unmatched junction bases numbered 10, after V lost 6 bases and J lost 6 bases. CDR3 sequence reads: CASRNTGGAGEQYF. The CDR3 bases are TGTGCCAGCAGAAATACAGGGGGAGCAGGCGAGCAGTACTTC.

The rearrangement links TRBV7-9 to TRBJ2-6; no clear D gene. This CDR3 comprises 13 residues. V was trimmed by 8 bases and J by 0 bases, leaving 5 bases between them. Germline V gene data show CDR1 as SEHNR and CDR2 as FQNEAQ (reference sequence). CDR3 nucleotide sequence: TGTGCCAGCCGAGACTCTGGGGCCAACGTCCTGACTTTC. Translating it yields CASRDSGANVLTF.

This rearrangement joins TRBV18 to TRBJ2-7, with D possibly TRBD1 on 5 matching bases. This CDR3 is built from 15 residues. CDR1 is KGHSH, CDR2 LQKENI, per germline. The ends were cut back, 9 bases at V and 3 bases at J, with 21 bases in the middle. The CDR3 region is CASSAGSSDLYEQYF. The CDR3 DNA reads TGTGCCAGTTCGGCAGGGTCGTCGGATCTCTACGAGCAGTACTTC.

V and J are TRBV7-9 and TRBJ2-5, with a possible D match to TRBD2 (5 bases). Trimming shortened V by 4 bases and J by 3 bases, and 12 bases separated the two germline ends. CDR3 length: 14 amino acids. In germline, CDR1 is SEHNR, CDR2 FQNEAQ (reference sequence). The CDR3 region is CASSSLASEETQYF. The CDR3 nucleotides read TGTGCCAGCAGCTCTCTAGCCTCCGAAGAGACCCAGTACTTC.

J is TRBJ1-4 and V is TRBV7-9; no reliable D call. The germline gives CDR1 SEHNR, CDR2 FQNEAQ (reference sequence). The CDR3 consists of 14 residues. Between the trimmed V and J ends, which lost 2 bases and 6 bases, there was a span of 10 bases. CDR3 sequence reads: CASSLSLADEKLFF. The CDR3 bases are TGTGCCAGCAGCTTATCGCTCGCGGATGAAAAACTGTTTTTT.

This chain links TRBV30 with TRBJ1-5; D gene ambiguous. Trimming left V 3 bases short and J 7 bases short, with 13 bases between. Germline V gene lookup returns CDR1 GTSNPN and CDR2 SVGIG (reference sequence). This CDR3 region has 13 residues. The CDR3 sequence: CAWSHVLKQPQHF. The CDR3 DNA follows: TGTGCCTGGAGCCACGTTCTAAAACAGCCCCAGCATTTT.

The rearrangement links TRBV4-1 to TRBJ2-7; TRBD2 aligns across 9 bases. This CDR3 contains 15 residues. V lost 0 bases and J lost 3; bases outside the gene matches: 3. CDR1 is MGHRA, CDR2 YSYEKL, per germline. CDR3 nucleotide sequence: TGCGCCAGCAGCCAAGACCTAGCGGGGATCTACGAGCAGTACTTC. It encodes CASSQDLAGIYEQYF.

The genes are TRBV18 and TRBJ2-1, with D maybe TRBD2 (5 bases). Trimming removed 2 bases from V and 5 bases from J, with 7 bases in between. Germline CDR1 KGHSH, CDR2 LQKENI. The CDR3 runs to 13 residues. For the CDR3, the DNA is TGTGCCAGCTCACCAAAGACTAACAATGAGCAGTTCTTC. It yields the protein CASSPKTNNEQFF.

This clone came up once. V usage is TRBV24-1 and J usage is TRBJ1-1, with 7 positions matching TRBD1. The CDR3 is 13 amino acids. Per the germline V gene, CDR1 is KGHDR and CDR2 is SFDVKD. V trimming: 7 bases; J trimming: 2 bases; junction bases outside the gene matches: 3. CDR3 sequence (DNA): TGTGCCACCAGAGGGACAGCAAACACTGAAGCTTTCTTT. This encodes CATRGTANTEAFF.

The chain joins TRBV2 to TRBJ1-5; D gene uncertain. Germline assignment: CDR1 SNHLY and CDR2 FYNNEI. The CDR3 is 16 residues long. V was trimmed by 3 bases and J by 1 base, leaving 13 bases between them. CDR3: CASSDMGRASNQPQHF. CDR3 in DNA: TGTGCCAGCAGTGATATGGGCCGAGCAAGCAATCAGCCCCAGCATTTT.

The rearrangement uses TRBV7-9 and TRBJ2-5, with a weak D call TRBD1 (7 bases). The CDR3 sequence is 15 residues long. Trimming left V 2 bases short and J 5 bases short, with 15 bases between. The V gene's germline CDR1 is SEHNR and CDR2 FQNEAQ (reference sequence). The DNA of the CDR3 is TGTGCCAGCAGCTTACGGAGGGGGCGGTTGGAGACCCAGTACTTC. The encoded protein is CASSLRRGRLETQYF.

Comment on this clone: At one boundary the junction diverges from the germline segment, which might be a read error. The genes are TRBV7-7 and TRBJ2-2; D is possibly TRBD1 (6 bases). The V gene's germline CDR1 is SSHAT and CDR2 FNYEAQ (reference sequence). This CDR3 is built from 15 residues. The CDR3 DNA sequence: TGTGCCAGCAGCCGCCGTCAGGGGAACCCCGGGGAGCTGTTTTTT. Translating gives CASSRRQGNPGELFF. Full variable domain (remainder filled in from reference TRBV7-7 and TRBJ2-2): GAGVSQSPRYKVTKRGQDVTLRCDPISSHATLYWYQQALGQGPEFLTYFNYEAQPDKSGLPSDRFSAERPEGSISTLTIQRTEQRDSAMYRCASSRRQGNPGELFFGEGSRLTVL.

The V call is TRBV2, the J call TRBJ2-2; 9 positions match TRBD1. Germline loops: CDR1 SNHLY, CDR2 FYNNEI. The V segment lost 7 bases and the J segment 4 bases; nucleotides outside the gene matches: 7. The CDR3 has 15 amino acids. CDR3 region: CASILQGAGTGELFF. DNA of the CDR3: TGTGCCAGCATTCTACAGGGGGCAGGCACCGGGGAGCTGTTTTTT.

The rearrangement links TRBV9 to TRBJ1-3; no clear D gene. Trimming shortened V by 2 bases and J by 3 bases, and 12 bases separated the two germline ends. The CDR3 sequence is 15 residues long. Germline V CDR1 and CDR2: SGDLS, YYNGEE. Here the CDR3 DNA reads TGTGCCAGCAGCGTTGACGGGTTTGGTGGAAACACCATATATTTT. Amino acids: CASSVDGFGGNTIYF. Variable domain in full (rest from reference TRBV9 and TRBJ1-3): DSGVTQTPKHLITATGQRVTLRCSPRSGDLSVYWYQQSLDQGLQFLIQYYNGEERAKGNILERFSAQQFPDLHSELNLSSLELGDSALYFCASSVDGFGGNTIYFGEGSWLTVV.

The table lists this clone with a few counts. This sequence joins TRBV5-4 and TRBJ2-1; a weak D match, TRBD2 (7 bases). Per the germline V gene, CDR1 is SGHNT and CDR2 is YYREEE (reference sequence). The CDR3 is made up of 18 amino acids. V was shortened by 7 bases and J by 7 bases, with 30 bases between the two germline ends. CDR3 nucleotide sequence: TGTGCCAGCTCAAGTGGGGGCCGAGGGAGGGGGGGCAGGAATGAGCAGTTCTTC. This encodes CASSSGGRGRGGRNEQFF. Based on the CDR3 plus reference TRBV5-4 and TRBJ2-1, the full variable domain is ETGVTQSPTHLIKTRGQQVTLRCSSQSGHNTVSWYQQALGQGPQFIFQYYREEENGRGNFPPRFSGLQFPNYSSELNVNALELDDSALYLCASSSGGRGRGGRNEQFFGPGTRLTVL.

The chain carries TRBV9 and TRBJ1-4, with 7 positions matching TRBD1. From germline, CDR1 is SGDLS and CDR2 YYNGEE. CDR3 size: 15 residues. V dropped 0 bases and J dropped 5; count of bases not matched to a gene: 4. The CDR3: CASSVGGQKNEKLFF. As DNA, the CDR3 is TGTGCCAGCAGCGTAGGGGGACAGAAGAATGAAAAACTGTTTTTT. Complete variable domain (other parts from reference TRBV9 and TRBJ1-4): DSGVTQTPKHLITATGQRVTLRCSPRSGDLSVYWYQQSLDQGLQFLIQYYNGEERAKGNILERFSAQQFPDLHSELNLSSLELGDSALYFCASSVGGQKNEKLFFGSGTQLSVL.

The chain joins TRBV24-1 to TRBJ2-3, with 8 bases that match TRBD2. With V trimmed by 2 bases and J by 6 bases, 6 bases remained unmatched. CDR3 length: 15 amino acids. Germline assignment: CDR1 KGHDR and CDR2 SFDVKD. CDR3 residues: CATSDSGLVGDTQYF. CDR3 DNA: TGTGCCACCAGTGATTCGGGACTAGTGGGGGATACGCAGTATTTT.

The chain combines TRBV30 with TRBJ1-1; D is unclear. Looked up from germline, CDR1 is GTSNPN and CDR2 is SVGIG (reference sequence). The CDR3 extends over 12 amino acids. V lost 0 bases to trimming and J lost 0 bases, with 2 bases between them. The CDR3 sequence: CAWSVMNTEAFF. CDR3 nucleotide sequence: TGTGCCTGGAGTGTCATGAACACTGAAGCTTTCTTT.